This TCR beta chain is from a study of cytomegalovirus exposure and HLA in healthy donors. General study findings and limits: Near-uniform donor sequencing depth was presumed by presence/absence analyses.

Concerning this clone itself: Its antigen is not known.

Vbeta (60) and Jbeta (13) primers were used in the PCR. Here immunoSEQ multiplex PCR was the method, and the copy in TCRdb shows in-frame clones only, minus some. There are around 140,000 clones in the sample; 72% occur only once, and approximately 3.9% lies in the top ten. The sequencing input was PBMCs. This TCR was recovered from a man aged 45 to 65 in good health and CMV-seropositive.

CDR3 DNA sequence: TGTGCCAGCAGCTGGGGAGCCGGCAATGAGCAGTTCTTC. Translation gives CASSWGAGNEQFF. The chain employs TRBV11-2 and TRBJ2-1, with a weak D call TRBD2 (5 bases). CDR3 length equals 13 residues. V lost 4 bases and J 6 bases, leaving 10 bases between the germline ends. Germline lookup yields CDR1 SGHAT and CDR2 FQNNGV.